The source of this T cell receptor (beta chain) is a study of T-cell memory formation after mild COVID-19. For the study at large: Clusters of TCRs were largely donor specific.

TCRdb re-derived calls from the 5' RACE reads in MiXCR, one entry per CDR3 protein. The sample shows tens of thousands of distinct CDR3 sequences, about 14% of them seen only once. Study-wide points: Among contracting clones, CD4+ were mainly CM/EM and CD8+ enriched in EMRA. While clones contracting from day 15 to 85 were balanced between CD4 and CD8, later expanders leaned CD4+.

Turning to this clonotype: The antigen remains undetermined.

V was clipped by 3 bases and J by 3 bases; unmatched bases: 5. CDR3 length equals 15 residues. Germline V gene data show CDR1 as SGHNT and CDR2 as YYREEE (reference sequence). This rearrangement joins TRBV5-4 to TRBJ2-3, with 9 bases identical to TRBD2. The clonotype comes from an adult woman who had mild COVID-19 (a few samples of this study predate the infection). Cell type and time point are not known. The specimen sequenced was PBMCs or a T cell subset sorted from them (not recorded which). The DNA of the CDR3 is TGTGCCAGCAGCTCCTATAGCGGGAGTACAGATACGCAGTATTTT. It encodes CASSSYSGSTDTQYF.